Below are 14 T cell receptor beta chains sequenced from a single sample in a study of T cells after yellow fever vaccination (dated by TCRdb to the late 2010s). Explained via the paper, the treatment or condition label denotes: live attenuated yellow fever vaccine strain. Library preparation was by 5' RACE. Instrument on record: Illumina HiSeq 2500. TCRdb reran the public reads through fastp at Q25 and MiXCR, keeping productive beta chains. Each entry merges the rows of one CDR3 protein and shows their most common DNA and genes. Across this sample there are about 69,000 distinct CDR3 sequences, with around 6.2% seen only once. Clones ranked in the top ten supply under 2.5% of the sample. Sequencing used CD4+ T cells sorted from PBMCs, obtained less than 16 days after the first yellow fever vaccination. The source of these receptors is a man aged 18 to 30 who received the YFV17D yellow fever vaccine.

This clonotype was seen repeatedly, ten times or more. The chain employs TRBV20-1 and TRBJ2-3, with D hard to call. CDR3 length equals 11 residues. The V end lost 6 bases, the J end lost 6 bases, and 10 bases lay between the germline ends. Per the germline V gene, CDR1 is DFQATT and CDR2 is SNEGSKA (reference sequence). The CDR3 loop reads CSAGPLDTQYF. CDR3 in DNA: TGCAGTGCCGGCCCCCTGGATACGCAGTATTTT.

This clonotype was detected ten times or more. The V call is TRBV5-1, the J call TRBJ2-1; possibly TRBD1 or TRBD2 for D (5 bases each). Germline CDR1 reads SGHRS; CDR2 reads YFSETQ. The CDR3 is 14 residues long. V dropped 0 bases and J dropped 1 base, with 5 bases sitting between them. This CDR3 reads CASSLGGSYNEQFF. As DNA, the CDR3 is TGCGCCAGCAGCTTGGGGGGGTCCTACAATGAGCAGTTCTTC.

Many counts were recorded for this clonotype. The chain uses TRBV11-2 and TRBJ2-5, with 7 bases identical to TRBD1. Unmatched junction bases numbered 4, after V lost 5 bases and J lost 1 base. The CDR3 has 14 amino acids. Germline V gene data show CDR1 as SGHAT and CDR2 as FQNNGV. The CDR3 protein is CASSPGGTQETQYF. The CDR3 nucleotides are TGTGCCAGCAGCCCAGGGGGTACCCAAGAGACCCAGTACTTC.

Concerning this clonotype itself: With a much larger clone just one base away, this may be a read error. This chain links TRBV28 with TRBJ2-1; D perhaps matches TRBD1 (5 bases). The germline V gene has CDR1 MDHEN and CDR2 SYDVKM. This CDR3 is 15 amino acids long. Written as DNA, the CDR3 is TGTGCCAACAGTTTCGATAGGCAGGGTGGCAATGAGCAGTTCTTC. Its translation: CANSFDRQGGNEQFF.

The sample holds a few counts of this clonotype. The chain links TRBV5-4 to TRBJ1-2, with D unclear. This CDR3 is built from 14 residues. The V end lost 0 bases, the J end lost 8 bases, and 14 bases lay between the germline ends. Germline V gene lookup returns CDR1 SGHNT and CDR2 YYREEE (reference sequence). In DNA, the CDR3 is TGTGCCAGCAGCTTGGCGGGGAGGTATCGGGGCTACACCTTC. Amino acid sequence: CASSLAGRYRGYTF.

This clonotype was found many times. The chain combines TRBV3-1 with TRBJ1-1, with D maybe TRBD1 (6 bases). There are 13 residues in the CDR3. Germline assignment: CDR1 LGHDT and CDR2 YNNKEL (reference sequence). V was shortened by 1 base and J by 5 bases, with 8 bases between the two germline ends. DNA of the CDR3: TGTGCCAGCAGCCAAGGCCAGGGGACTGAAGCTTTCTTT. Translation: CASSQGQGTEAFF.

This clonotype has a handful of counts. The chain carries TRBV30 and TRBJ1-1, with D hard to call. From germline, CDR1 is GTSNPN and CDR2 SVGIG (reference sequence). The CDR3 consists of 16 residues. The ends were cut back, 6 bases at V and 0 bases at J, with 20 bases in the middle. CDR3 in amino acids: CACSRGPDIMNTEAFF. The DNA of the CDR3 is TGTGCCTGTTCGAGAGGTCCTGATATTATGAACACTGAAGCTTTCTTT.

This clonotype was seen at least ten times. The chain recombines TRBV3-1 with TRBJ1-5, with D tentatively TRBD1 (5 bases). The V end was cut by 1 base, the J end by 6 bases, with 10 bases between. This CDR3 has 14 amino acids. Germline CDR1 and CDR2: LGHDT and YNNKEL (reference sequence). CDR3 region: CASSQGREGQPQHF. In DNA, the CDR3 is TGTGCCAGCAGCCAAGGCAGGGAGGGTCAGCCCCAGCATTTT.

This clonotype was recorded at least ten times. The chain couples TRBV18 to TRBJ1-1; 11 bases match TRBD1. CDR3 length: 20 amino acids. Germline V gene data show CDR1 as KGHSH and CDR2 as LQKENI. The V gene end was trimmed by 1 base and the J gene end by 1 base; junction bases not matched to a gene: 14. CDR3 sequence reads: CASSPRLLGQGAATNTEAFF. The DNA for the CDR3 is TGTGCCAGCTCACCACGTCTTCTCGGACAGGGGGCCGCAACGAACACTGAAGCTTTCTTT.

This clonotype was seen at least ten times. J is TRBJ1-4 and V is TRBV20-1; 7 positions match TRBD1. The CDR3 spans 18 residues. The V gene's germline CDR1 is DFQATT and CDR2 SNEGSKA (reference sequence). With 5 bases clipped from V and 4 bases from J, the junction kept 19 bases outside the gene matches. CDR3 loop: CSAGGLGQEGGYNEKLFF. The CDR3 DNA is TGCAGTGCTGGTGGCCTCGGACAGGAGGGAGGCTATAATGAAAAACTGTTTTTT.

This clonotype was counted many times. The V and J genes are TRBV12-3 or TRBV12-4 and TRBJ2-3, with 13 bases fitting TRBD2. V shed 6 bases, J shed 10 bases, and the junction held 10 bases outside the gene matches. The CDR3 loop spans 15 amino acids. CDR3 bases: TGTGCCAGCAGGGGACTAGCGGGACCCAGGGTTGCGCAGTATTTT. It encodes CASRGLAGPRVAQYF.

This clonotype has a count of ten or more. J is TRBJ1-4 and V is TRBV18; TRBD1 agrees at 7 bases. The CDR3 has 13 amino acids. The germline V gene encodes CDR1 KGHSH and CDR2 LQKENI. Trimming cost V 6 bases and J 7 bases; bases outside gene matches: 5. The CDR3 loop is CASSSYRGEKLFF. The CDR3 nucleotides read TGTGCCAGCTCGTCTTACAGGGGTGAAAAACTGTTTTTT. Variable domain in full (rest from reference TRBV18 and TRBJ1-4): NAGVMQNPRHLVRRRGQEARLRCSPMKGHSHVYWYRQLPEEGLKFMVYLQKENIIDESGMPKERFSAEFPKEGPSILRIQQVVRGDSAAYFCASSSYRGEKLFFGSGTQLSVL.

This clonotype was counted at least ten times. The genes are TRBV5-5 and TRBJ2-7, with D unresolved. The germline CDR1 and CDR2 sequences are SGHKS and YYEKEE (reference sequence). Trimming removed 2 bases from V and 2 bases from J, with 8 bases in between. CDR3 length equals 13 residues. CDR3 nucleotide sequence: TGTGCCAGCAGCTTTCCCGGTCCCTACGAGCAGTACGTC. Amino acids: CASSFPGPYEQYV.

Ten or more counts support this clonotype. The chain couples TRBV11-2 to TRBJ2-7, with no clear D. The CDR3 is 13 residues long. V dropped 0 bases and J dropped 0 bases, with 3 bases sitting between them. Germline V gene sequence: CDR1 SGHAT, CDR2 FQNNGV. The CDR3 nucleotides read TGTGCCAGCAGCTTAGAATTCTCCTACGAGCAGTACGTC. Protein product: CASSLEFSYEQYV.